The 22 T cell receptor beta chains given below trace back to one sample, sequenced in a study of blood T cell repertoires in COVID-19. Only in-frame clones appear in the TCRdb table, and some are missing; sequencing was by immunoSEQ multiplex PCR. This sample yields about 150,000 clones, of which roughly 79% are seen a single time; 7% to 10% belongs to the top ten. The specimen was peripheral blood. Receptors originate from a human donor with acute or convalescent COVID-19. The donor label of this sample is uncertain.

As DNA, the CDR3 is TGCGCCAGCGCCTCATCCACAGGTTTCACTGAAGCTTTCTTT. Protein: CASASSTGFTEAFF. The J gene is TRBJ1-1, the V gene TRBV23-1; the D gene is possibly TRBD1 (5 bases). TRBV23-1 has ORF status, its function being uncertain. This CDR3 spans 14 amino acids. V was clipped by 8 bases and J by 4 bases, with 17 bases between them.

This rearrangement joins TRBV27 to TRBJ1-1; 8 nucleotides match TRBD1. Germline CDR1 MNHEY, CDR2 SMNVEV (reference sequence). This CDR3 comprises 15 residues. The V gene end was trimmed by 5 bases and the J gene end by 1 base; junction bases not matched to a gene: 6. CDR3 DNA: TGTGCCAGCAGTACATGGGGGACAGGGAACACTGAAGCTTTCTTT. This translates into CASSTWGTGNTEAFF.

Here the CDR3 DNA reads TGTGCCAGCAGACCTCTAGGACAGAATAATGGAGGCTACACCTTC. This codes for CASRPLGQNNGGYTF. This rearrangement joins TRBV5-4 to TRBJ1-2, with a possible D match to TRBD1 (6 bases). V was trimmed by 5 bases and J by 8 bases, leaving 22 bases between them. The CDR3 is 15 residues long. CDR1 SGHNT and CDR2 YYREEE come from the germline V gene (reference sequence).

The chain joins TRBV6-5 to TRBJ1-1, with 7 bases that match TRBD1. Germline loops: CDR1 MNHEY, CDR2 SVGAGI. The CDR3 extends over 14 amino acids. V trimming: 9 bases; J trimming: 5 bases; junction bases outside the gene matches: 12. CDR3 nucleotide sequence: TGTGCCAGTTACCGCGGCAGGGGGAAGACTGAAGCTTTCTTT. Protein product: CASYRGRGKTEAFF.

The chain joins TRBV27 to TRBJ2-7, with 8 bases identical to TRBD1. Germline V gene sequence: CDR1 MNHEY, CDR2 SMNVEV (reference sequence). V shed 5 bases and J 4 bases; nucleotides not matched to a gene: 10. This CDR3 region has 15 residues. CDR3 sequence (DNA): TGTGCCAGCAGTCCATGGCTACAGGGGGGTTACGAGCAGTACTTC. This sequence encodes CASSPWLQGGYEQYF.

This clone was found once. This chain joins TRBV9 and TRBJ1-2, with TRBD1 as a possible D gene (6 bases). This CDR3 region has 15 residues. Germline V CDR1 and CDR2: SGDLS, YYNGEE. Trimming took 0 bases from V and 6 from J, leaving 15 bases between them. CDR3 protein: CASSVDRARSDGYTF. The CDR3 DNA follows: TGTGCCAGCAGCGTAGACAGGGCCCGGTCGGATGGCTACACCTTC.

For the CDR3, the DNA is TGTGCCACCAGTGTTCCAGGGGAGCCTGGCTACACCTTC. Translated, it gives CATSVPGEPGYTF. The chain carries TRBV24-1 and TRBJ1-2; perhaps TRBD1 as D (6 bases). Between the trimmed V and J ends, which lost 5 bases and 7 bases, there was a span of 13 bases. The CDR3 is 13 amino acids. Germline-derived CDR1 and CDR2 are KGHDR and SFDVKD.

This chain uses TRBV14 with TRBJ2-1; D ambiguous. This CDR3 region has 13 residues. In germline, CDR1 is SGHDN, CDR2 FVKESK. Trimming cost V 2 bases and J 10 bases, with 12 bases left between them. CDR3 nucleotide sequence: TGTGCCAGCAGCCAATACCCGCTCGGGGAGCAGTTCTTC. Protein sequence: CASSQYPLGEQFF.

In DNA form, the CDR3 reads TGTGCCAGCTGCAGGGGGAAGGTCAATCAGCCCCAGCATTTT. This codes for CASCRGKVNQPQHF. This rearrangement joins TRBV6-5 to TRBJ1-5, with 7 bases matching TRBD1. CDR3 size: 14 residues. V lost 8 bases to trimming and J lost 3 bases; unmatched junction nucleotides: 7. Germline-derived CDR1 and CDR2 are MNHEY and SVGAGI.

This sequence joins TRBV5-4 and TRBJ2-1; D might be TRBD2 (6 bases). Germline CDR1 SGHNT, CDR2 YYREEE (reference sequence). V lost 0 bases and J 6 bases, leaving 13 bases between the germline ends. This CDR3 comprises 15 residues. This chain's CDR3 is CASSLGGAPPNEQFF. The DNA of the CDR3 is TGTGCCAGCAGCTTGGGCGGGGCCCCACCCAATGAGCAGTTCTTC.

The genes are TRBV28 and TRBJ1-2, with 7 bases matching TRBD1. V shed 6 bases and J 4 bases; nucleotides not matched to a gene: 11. Germline CDR1 is MDHEN and CDR2 is SYDVKM. The CDR3 spans 15 residues. The CDR3 region has the DNA TGTGCCAGCAGCGCGCCCCGGGACAGTTCCTATGGCTACACCTTC. This codes for CASSAPRDSSYGYTF.

CDR3 region: CASSQEERQPQHF. In nucleotides, the CDR3 is TGTGCCAGCAGCCAAGAGGAAAGACAGCCCCAGCATTTT. V usage is TRBV7-9 and J usage is TRBJ1-5, with unresolved D. The V end was cut by 5 bases, the J end by 7 bases, with 12 bases between. Germline lookup yields CDR1 SEHNR and CDR2 FQNEAQ (reference sequence). This CDR3 is 13 amino acids long.

The chain combines TRBV5-1 with TRBJ1-2; 8 bases agree with TRBD1. V lost 0 bases, J lost 4 bases, and 8 bases stayed unmatched. Per germline, CDR1 SGHRS and CDR2 YFSETQ. The CDR3 runs to 16 residues. CDR3: CASSLGAGGMSYGYTF. The CDR3 coding sequence is TGCGCCAGCAGCTTGGGGGCAGGGGGCATGAGCTATGGCTACACCTTC.

The gene calls are TRBV7-3 and TRBJ2-2, with TRBD2 identical over 11 bases. This CDR3 is 16 amino acids long. Germline CDR1 is SGHTA and CDR2 is FQGTGA. V was clipped by 3 bases and J by 0 bases; unmatched bases: 0. The CDR3 loop reads CASSLTSGANTGELFF. DNA for the CDR3: TGTGCCAGCAGCTTGACTAGCGGGGCGAACACCGGGGAGCTGTTTTTT. Together with reference TRBV7-3 and TRBJ2-2, the CDR3 gives the full variable domain: GAGVSQTPSNKVTEKGKYVELRCDPISGHTALYWYRQSLGQGPEFLIYFQGTGAADDSGLPNDRFFAVRPEGSVSTLKIQRTERGDSAVYLCASSLTSGANTGELFFGEGSRLTVL.

The chain recombines TRBV4-1 with TRBJ2-7; a possible D gene is TRBD1 (6 bases). V was shortened by 0 bases and J by 9 bases, with 18 bases between the two germline ends. Germline V gene lookup returns CDR1 MGHRA and CDR2 YSYEKL. This CDR3 region has 15 residues. Here the CDR3 reads CASSQDRRTALGQYF. In DNA, the CDR3 is TGCGCCAGCAGCCAAGATAGACGGACAGCTCTCGGGCAGTACTTC.

This chain links TRBV6-2 or TRBV6-3 with TRBJ1-2; D is unresolved. With 2 bases removed from V and 0 bases from J, the gap between germline ends came to 7 bases. This CDR3 has 14 residues. The germline V gene encodes CDR1 MNHEY and CDR2 SVGEGT. CDR3 coding DNA: TGTGCCAGCAGTTACCTTACAACTAACTATGGCTACACCTTC. Residues: CASSYLTTNYGYTF.

This chain links TRBV5-4 with TRBJ1-2; possibly TRBD1 for D (5 bases). The germline gives CDR1 SGHNT, CDR2 YYREEE (reference sequence). Deletions cut 0 bases from V and 2 bases from J, with 14 bases between. This CDR3 region has 16 residues. As DNA, the CDR3 is TGTGCCAGCAGCTTGGAGGGAGGAAGGGGCAACTATGGCTACACCTTC. Amino acids: CASSLEGGRGNYGYTF.

This clone has only a few counts. J is TRBJ1-5 and V is TRBV7-2; TRBD1 matches 8 bases. Trimming cost V 3 bases and J 7 bases; bases outside gene matches: 8. CDR3 length equals 15 residues. Per germline, CDR1 SGHTA and CDR2 FQGNSA. In DNA, the CDR3 is TGTGCCAGCAGCTTGGGCCAGGGGGCAGGGCAGCCCCAGCATTTT. Amino acids: CASSLGQGAGQPQHF.

The chain has TRBV5-4 and TRBJ2-7; 8 nucleotides match TRBD1. V was pared by 2 bases and J by 5 bases, with 3 bases of the junction left unmatched. Per the germline V gene, CDR1 is SGHNT and CDR2 is YYREEE (reference sequence). The CDR3 is 13 amino acids. The CDR3, as DNA: TGTGCCAGCAGCTTAGACAGGGGCCACGAGCAGTACTTC. Its translation: CASSLDRGHEQYF.

J is TRBJ1-2 and V is TRBV24-1, with a weak D call TRBD1 (6 bases). Germline V CDR1 and CDR2: KGHDR, SFDVKD. Trimming stripped 3 bases from V and 4 bases from J, with 20 bases between. This CDR3 has 17 residues. This CDR3 is CATSDPRQDEVAYGYTF. The CDR3 coding sequence is TGTGCCACCAGTGATCCCCGACAGGATGAAGTGGCCTATGGCTACACCTTC.

V gene TRBV24-1 combines with J gene TRBJ2-3; D is perhaps TRBD2 (5 bases). CDR3 size: 16 residues. The V end lost 5 bases, the J end lost 4 bases, and 18 bases lay between the germline ends. The germline gives CDR1 KGHDR, CDR2 SFDVKD. The CDR3: CATSGDEGSVADTQYF. DNA for the CDR3: TGTGCCACCAGTGGTGACGAGGGCTCCGTGGCAGATACGCAGTATTTT.

The gene calls are TRBV4-1 and TRBJ1-2; D gene uncertain. Trimming shortened V by 4 bases and J by 6 bases, and 15 bases separated the two germline ends. Looked up from germline, CDR1 is MGHRA and CDR2 is YSYEKL. CDR3 size: 14 residues. The CDR3 region is CASSPGPWEDGYTF. Here the CDR3 DNA reads TGCGCCAGCAGCCCCGGACCCTGGGAGGATGGCTACACCTTC.